The entry below gives a single TCR beta chain sequence along with its context. Its antigen remains unidentified. No quality values exist for individual bases; no much larger clone is one base distant. The entry originates in a study of T cell responses to AZD1222 COVID-19 vaccine (dated by TCRdb to about 2021). Study-wide context: AZD1222 recipients with second doses at about 4 weeks or about 12 weeks were pooled, because spike-specific TCR depth and breadth did not differ between schedules. TCR sequencing was performed for more than 230 trial participants, of whom approximately 200 were given two doses of AZD1222 and approximately 25 were given two doses of MenACWY control vaccine. Enrollment into the trials was organized by age into subgroups of 18-55, 56-69 and 70-plus years, and those subgroups contained roughly 140, 27 and 60 TCR-sequenced participants, respectively.

The CDR3 goes from the cysteine to the phenylalanine over 13 residues. Of the read, only the CDR3 DNA is kept; its 39 bases are in frame from base 1. V lost 3 bases and J lost 5 bases; the stretch between them is 8 bases long. Looking up the germline V gene (reference sequence) yields CDR1 MNHEY and CDR2 SMNVEV. Taken with the paper, the label for time point translates to: baseline before first vaccination. Vaccinee samples came from UK trials COV001 and COV002, including a single-blind randomized controlled phase 2/3 trial of AZD1222 (ChAdOx1 nCoV-19) in healthy adults. Trial participant PBMC samples were collected at day 0 and day 28 after the second dose for TCRbeta chain sequencing. Results the study describes overall, beyond this receptor: Vaccine-associated CD4 TCRs spanned the whole spike protein, with dominant responses in regions 160-218 and 743-854. In the small 56-69-year group, the increase in depth fell short of significance, most likely because of low power. Epitopes outside the regions mutated in the B.1.351 and B.1.1.7 variants were reportedly recognized by nearly half of the unique spike-specific TCRs. Most participants were white British and females outnumbered males, and the authors suggested that clonal diversity may have been underestimated. Because no samples from the day 14 peak response were available, repertoires could be characterized only after the peak T cell response. After two AZD1222 doses, both the breadth and the depth of spike-specific TCRs were significantly higher than at day 0 and than in MenACWY recipients. Only five to seven AZD1222 recipients were SARS-CoV-2 seropositive at baseline, limiting conclusions about previously exposed vaccinees.

The CDR3 regions of human TCRbeta chains were analyzed by immunosequencing. The study's processing was this. Repertoire TCRs were matched against a reference library of SARS-CoV-2-specific TCRs generated with the MIRA antigen-specificity platform. Breadth meant the fraction of unique TCRs that were SARS-CoV-2-associated, whereas depth meant the fraction of total T cells that were SARS-CoV-2-associated. Using the MIRA data, each spike-specific TCR was assigned both to the spike region to which the TCR was reactive and to a CD4 or CD8 class. Log10-transformed breadth and depth values were compared by one-way ANOVA with Sidak's multiple comparisons tests. Not all clones reach the TCRdb copy of this immuneACCESS table, which keeps in-frame sequences only. Checked studies attribute under half of the gap to unresolved V genes and leave the rest unexplained. The V and J calls and clone size come from that table; D and trimming were worked out from the DNA. The sample includes roughly 140,000 clones, with around 94% observed a single time. The ten largest clones capture over 0.95% of the sample.

The chain uses TRBV27 and TRBJ1-5, with the D gene not confidently named. The clonotype was recovered from an adult in good health. Here the sequenced sample was peripheral blood, taken on day 0 of AZD1222 vaccination. CDR3 reads: CASSFAGDQPQHF. The nucleotides read TGTGCCAGCAGTTTTGCCGGAGATCAGCCCCAGCATTTT.